This T cell receptor beta chain is from a study of CXCR3-negative and CXCR3-positive naive CD8 T cells. Study-level results: CXCR3-positive naive cells carried more hydrophobic TRB CDR3s than CXCR3-negative naive cells did. Both naive subsets had comparably high diversity; memory CD8+ cells much lower.

CD45RO-CCR7+CD27+CD95- marked naive CD8+ T cells. Looked up from germline, CDR1 is MNHEY and CDR2 is SVGEGT. The CDR3 contains 13 residues. A word on this clonotype: The antigen is unknown.

cDNA libraries for TRB were generated by 5' RACE incorporating UMI labels. TCRdb reanalyzed the 5' RACE reads and collapses them to one entry per CDR3 protein, without DNA. Its listing shows under 150,000 distinct CDR3 sequences. What was sequenced was naive CXCR3+ CD8+ T cells from blood. Subset denoted: CD45RO-CCR7+CD27+CD95- naive CD8+ T cells expressing CXCR3 (TNR3+). The TCR comes from a human donor in good health. Some clones in this sample may be carry-over from other donors' samples. The chain couples TRBV6-2 or TRBV6-3 to TRBJ1-6. CDR3 loop: CASSYGTQGPLHF.